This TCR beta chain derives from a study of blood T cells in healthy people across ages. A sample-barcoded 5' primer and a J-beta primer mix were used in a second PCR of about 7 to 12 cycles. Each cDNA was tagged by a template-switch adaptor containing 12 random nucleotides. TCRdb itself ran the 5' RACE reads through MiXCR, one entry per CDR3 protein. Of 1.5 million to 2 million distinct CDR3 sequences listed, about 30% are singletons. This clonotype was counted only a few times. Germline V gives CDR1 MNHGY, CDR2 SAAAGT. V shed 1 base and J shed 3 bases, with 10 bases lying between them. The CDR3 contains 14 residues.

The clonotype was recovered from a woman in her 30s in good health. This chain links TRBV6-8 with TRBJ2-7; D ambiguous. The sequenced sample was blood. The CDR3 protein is CASSYLCGNYEQYF. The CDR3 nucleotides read TGTGCCAGCAGTTACTTGTGCGGAAACTACGAGCAGTACTTC.